The clone carrying this T cell receptor (beta chain) was seen more than once but under ten times. The target antigen is unknown. This record belongs to a study of identical twins. Study-wide findings and caveats: Modelling underestimated the level of out-of-frame TCR alpha sharing observed in monozygotic twins.

One entry per CDR3 protein results from TCRdb running MiXCR on the 5' RACE reads. The table includes 400,000 to 550,000 distinct CDR3 sequences, around 20% detected once. Germline CDR1 is SGHAT and CDR2 is FQNNGV. CDR3 length: 15 amino acids. Losses at the gene ends were 5 bases for V and 2 bases for J; bases not matched to a gene: 8. This sample was shared with a second study, whose subject was T cells expressing NK-cell markers. That report adds: An anti-gamma-delta TCR antibody was added in several experiments. It restricted sorting to alpha-beta TCR-expressing T cells. In a handful of donors, dominant CD3+CD56+NKG2C+ clones formed roughly 1.0-8% of CD8+ cells.

The TCR sequence derives from a woman aged 18-29 years in good health. Sequenced input: CD4+ T cells sorted from blood. The chain combines TRBV11-2 with TRBJ1-1; 7 positions agree with TRBD1. The CDR3 DNA follows: TGTGCCAGCAGCAGAGGGGGCAGCCCAAACACTGAAGCTTTCTTT. Protein: CASSRGGSPNTEAFF.